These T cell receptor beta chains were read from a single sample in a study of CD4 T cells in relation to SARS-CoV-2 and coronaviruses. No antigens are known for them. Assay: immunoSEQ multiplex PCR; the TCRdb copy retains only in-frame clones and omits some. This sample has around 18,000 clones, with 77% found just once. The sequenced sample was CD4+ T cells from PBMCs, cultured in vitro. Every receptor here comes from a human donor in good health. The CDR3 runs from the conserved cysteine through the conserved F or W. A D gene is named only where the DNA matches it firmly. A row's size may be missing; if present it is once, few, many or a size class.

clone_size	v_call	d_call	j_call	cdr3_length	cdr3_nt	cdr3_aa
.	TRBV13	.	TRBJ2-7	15	TGTGCCAGCAGCTTAGGACAGGGGAGCGGGGCCGAGCAGTACTTC	CASSLGQGSGAEQYF
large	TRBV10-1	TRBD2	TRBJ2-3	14	TGCGCCAGCAGTGGACTAGCTGCGACAGATACGCAGTATTTT	CASSGLAATDTQYF
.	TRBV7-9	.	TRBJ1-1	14	TGTGCCAGCAGCTTCGGGGCTACGAACACTGAAGCTTTCTTT	CASSFGATNTEAFF
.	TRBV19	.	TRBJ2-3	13	TGTGCCAGTAGTATTTGGGTTGACGATACGCAGTATTTT	CASSIWVDDTQYF
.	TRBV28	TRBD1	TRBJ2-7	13	TGTGCCAGCAGTCCAGGGGGCCGCTACGAGCAGTACTTC	CASSPGGRYEQYF
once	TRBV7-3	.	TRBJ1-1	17	TGTGCCAGCAGCCCAACCCCCTTTCAAATCGGGGCCACTGAAGCTTTCTTT	CASSPTPFQIGATEAFF
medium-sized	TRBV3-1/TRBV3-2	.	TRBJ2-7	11	TGTGCCAGCAGCCAATCCTACGAGCAGTACTTC	CASSQSYEQYF
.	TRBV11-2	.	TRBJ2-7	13	TGTGCCAGCAGCGCTGGACTCATCTACGAGCAGTACTTC	CASSAGLIYEQYF
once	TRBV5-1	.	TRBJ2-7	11	TGCGCCAGCAACTCGGGACCCGAGCAGTACTTC	CASNSGPEQYF
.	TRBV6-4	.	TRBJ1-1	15	TGTGCCAGCAGTGTATCGACGGCAATGAACACTGAAGCTTTCTTT	CASSVSTAMNTEAFF
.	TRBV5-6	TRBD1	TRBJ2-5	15	TGTGCCAGCAGCCACCCGGGACAGGGGCATGAGACCCAGTACTTC	CASSHPGQGHETQYF
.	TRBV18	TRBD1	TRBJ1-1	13	TGTGCCAGCTCCCCGACAGGGGACACTGAAGCTTTCTTT	CASSPTGDTEAFF
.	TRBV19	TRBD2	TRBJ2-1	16	TGTGCCAGTAGTATTAGCGGGACTAGCGGGAGCGATGAGCAGTTCTTC	CASSISGTSGSDEQFF
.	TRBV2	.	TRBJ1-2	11	TGTGCCAGCAAGGGGTACTATGGCTACACCTTC	CASKGYYGYTF
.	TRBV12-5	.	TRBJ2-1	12	TGTGCTAGAGGTCAGGGTACCCATGAGCAGTTCTTC	CARGQGTHEQFF
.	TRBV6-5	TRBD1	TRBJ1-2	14	TGTGCCAGCAGGCGAGGACAGGACTCCTATGGCTACACCTTC	CASRRGQDSYGYTF
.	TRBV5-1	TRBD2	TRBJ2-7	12	TGCGCCAGCAGCTGGGAGGGGAGCGAGCAGTACTTC	CASSWEGSEQYF
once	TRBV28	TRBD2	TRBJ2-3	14	TGTGCCAGCAGCAGACTAGCGGGCACAGATACGCAGTATTTT	CASSRLAGTDTQYF
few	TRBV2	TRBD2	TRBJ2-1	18	TGTGCCAGCAGTGTTACTGGACTAGCGGGACCTACGGGCAATGAGCAGTTCTTC	CASSVTGLAGPTGNEQFF
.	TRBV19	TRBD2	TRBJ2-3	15	TGTGCCAGTAGTTCCCCAGCGGGATGGGCAGATACGCAGTATTTT	CASSSPAGWADTQYF
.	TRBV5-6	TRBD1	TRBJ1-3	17	TGTGCCAGCAAAGCACAGGGGGGAGAACTCACTGGAAACACCATATATTTT	CASKAQGGELTGNTIYF
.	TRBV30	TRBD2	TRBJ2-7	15	TGTGCCTGGAGACTAGCGGGAGGGCCAGCGGGGGAGCAGTACTTC	CAWRLAGGPAGEQYF
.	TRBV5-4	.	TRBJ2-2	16	TGTGCCAGCAGCCCCCGCGAGAGGGTTGGCACCGGGGAGCTGTTTTTT	CASSPRERVGTGELFF
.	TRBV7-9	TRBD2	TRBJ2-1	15	TGTGCCAGCAGGCTACTAGCGGGAGGTAACAATGAGCAGTTCTTC	CASRLLAGGNNEQFF
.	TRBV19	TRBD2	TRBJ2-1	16	TGTGCCAGTAGCAAACCGGGACTAGGTGCTCGCAATGAGCAGTTCTTC	CASSKPGLGARNEQFF
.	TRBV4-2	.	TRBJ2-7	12	TGTGCCAGCAGCCAAGAGTCCTACGAGCAGTACTTC	CASSQESYEQYF
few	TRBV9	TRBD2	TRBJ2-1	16	TGTGCCAGCAGCGTAGAGGCACGGGGGGTTTACAATGAGCAGTTCTTC	CASSVEARGVYNEQFF
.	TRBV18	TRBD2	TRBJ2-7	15	TGTGCCAGCTCACCCGGGACTAGCGGTCTCAACGAGCAGTACTTC	CASSPGTSGLNEQYF
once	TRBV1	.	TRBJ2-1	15	TGCACCAGCAGCCAAGTGGGACTAGTCCTTAATGAGCAGTTCTTC	CTSSQVGLVLNEQFF
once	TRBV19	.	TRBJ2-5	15	TGTGCCAGTAGAATCCTGGGCACAGCGCAAGAGACCCAGTACTTC	CASRILGTAQETQYF
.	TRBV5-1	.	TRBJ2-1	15	TGCGCCAGCAGCTTGGCTGAGACAGGCTACAATGAGCAGTTCTTC	CASSLAETGYNEQFF
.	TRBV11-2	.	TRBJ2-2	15	TGTGCCAGCAGCTTAGTTGGGGATGGCACCGGGGAGCTGTTTTTT	CASSLVGDGTGELFF
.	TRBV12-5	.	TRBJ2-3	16	TGTGCTAGTGGTTTTTTAACGTGGTCTAGCACAGATACGCAGTATTTT	CASGFLTWSSTDTQYF
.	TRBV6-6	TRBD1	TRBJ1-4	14	TGTGCCAGCATGACGGGACAGGTTAACGAAAAACTGTTTTTT	CASMTGQVNEKLFF
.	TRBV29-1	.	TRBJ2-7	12	TGCAGCGTTGCAGAGGGGAACTACGAGCAGTACTTC	CSVAEGNYEQYF
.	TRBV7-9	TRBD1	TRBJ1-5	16	TGTGCCAGCAGCCGCGGACAGGGGGAAAGCAATCAGCCCCAGCATTTT	CASSRGQGESNQPQHF
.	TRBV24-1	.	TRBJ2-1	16	TGTGCCACCAGTGATTTGGGGCCGGAGGCCTACAATGAGCAGTTCTTC	CATSDLGPEAYNEQFF
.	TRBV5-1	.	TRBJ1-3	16	TGCGCCAGCAGCTTCTTCCCGGGGGCGGTTGGAAACACCATATATTTT	CASSFFPGAVGNTIYF
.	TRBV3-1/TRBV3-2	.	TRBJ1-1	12	TGTGCCAGCAGCCAGGGAACCACTGAAGCTTTCTTT	CASSQGTTEAFF
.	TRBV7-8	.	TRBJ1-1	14	TGTGCCAGCAGCCCGACCAGGGTCCTACCTGAAGCTTTCTTT	CASSPTRVLPEAFF
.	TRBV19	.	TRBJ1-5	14	TGTGCCAGTAGTATAACCGGGTGGAATCAGCCCCAGCATTTT	CASSITGWNQPQHF
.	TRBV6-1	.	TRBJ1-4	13	TGTGCCAGCAGTGAAGGAATAGGAGAAAAACTGTTTTTT	CASSEGIGEKLFF
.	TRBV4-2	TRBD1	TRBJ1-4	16	TGTGCCAGCAGCCAAGATGGGACAGGGGTTTATGAAAAACTGTTTTTT	CASSQDGTGVYEKLFF
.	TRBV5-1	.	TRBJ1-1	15	TGCGCCAGCAGCTTGGGGGGGACACCGGCCACCGAAGCTTTCTTT	CASSLGGTPATEAFF
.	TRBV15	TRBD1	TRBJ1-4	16	TGTGCCACCAGCAGAGACCCGACAGGGTCGGCTGAAAAACTGTTTTTT	CATSRDPTGSAEKLFF
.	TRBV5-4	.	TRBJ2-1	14	TGTGCCAGCAGCTTTGATGGGGGTTCCAATGAGCAGTTCTTC	CASSFDGGSNEQFF
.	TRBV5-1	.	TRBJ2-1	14	TGCGCCAGCAGAGGCCCCGGGGTGGTCGATGAGCAGTTCTTC	CASRGPGVVDEQFF
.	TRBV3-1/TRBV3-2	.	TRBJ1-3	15	TGTGCCAGCAGCCAAGAGTTGGCCTCTGGAAACACCATATATTTT	CASSQELASGNTIYF
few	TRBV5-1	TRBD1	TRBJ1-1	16	TGCGCCAGCAGCCCGGGACAGCGAAGCTCCAACACTGAAGCTTTCTTT	CASSPGQRSSNTEAFF